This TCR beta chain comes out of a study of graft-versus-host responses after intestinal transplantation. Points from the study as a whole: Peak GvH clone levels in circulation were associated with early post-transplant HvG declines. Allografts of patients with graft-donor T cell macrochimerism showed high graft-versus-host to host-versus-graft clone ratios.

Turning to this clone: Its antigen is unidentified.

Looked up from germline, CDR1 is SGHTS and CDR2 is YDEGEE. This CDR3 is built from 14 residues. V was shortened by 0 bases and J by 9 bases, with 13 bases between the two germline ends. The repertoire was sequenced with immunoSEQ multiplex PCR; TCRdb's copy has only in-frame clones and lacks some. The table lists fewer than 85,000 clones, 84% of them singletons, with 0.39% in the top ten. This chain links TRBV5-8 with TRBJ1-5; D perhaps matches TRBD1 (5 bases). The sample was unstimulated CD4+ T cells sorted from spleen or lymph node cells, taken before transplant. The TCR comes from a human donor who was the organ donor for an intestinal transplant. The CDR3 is CASSLGPQGGPQHF. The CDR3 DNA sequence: TGTGCCAGCAGCTTGGGACCGCAGGGCGGGCCCCAGCATTTT.